This TCR beta chain was found in a study of OX40 agonist ivuxolimab in advanced cancers. Looking at the study overall: Ivuxolimab is a fully human IgG2 antibody that activates OX40 (CD134).

Study-wide findings and caveats: Average numbers of expanded clones were greater in CD8+ T cells than in CD4+. Compared with others, partial responders at 0.1-3.0 mg/kg displayed clonal expansion among the lowest. Clonal expansion by week 6 occurred in CD4+ and CD8+ blood T cells (at 0.1 to 3.0 mg/kg).

A note on this clone: The antigen is unknown.

TCRdb's table, derived via immunoSEQ multiplex PCR, lists solely in-frame clones and lacks some. The data contain about 19,000 clones, 85% to 90% of them singletons. The receptor's source is an adult with an advanced solid tumor such as melanoma, head and neck, liver or kidney cancer. The sequencing used CD4+ or CD8+ T cells sorted from blood, collected in a trial of the OX40 agonist ivuxolimab.

CDR3 coding DNA: TGTGCCAGCAGCGTTTCATCTAATGAAAAACTGTTTTTT. It codes for CASSVSSNEKLFF. The chain joins TRBV9 to TRBJ1-4; D unclear. V lost 2 bases, J lost 3 bases, and 5 bases lay in between. The CDR3 loop spans 13 amino acids. CDR1 SGDLS and CDR2 YYNGEE come from the germline V gene.